These T cell receptor beta chains were read from a single sample in a study of T cells of healthy individuals. TCRdb processed the 5' RACE reads anew with MiXCR; each CDR3 protein has one entry. The sample holds 55,000 to 65,000 distinct CDR3 sequences, around 15% seen once. These receptors were collected from a human donor in good health. The CDR3 runs from the conserved cysteine through the conserved F or W. A D gene is named only where the DNA matches it firmly. Clone size is not always given. Where it is, it says once, few, many or a class for expanded clones.

-	TRBV6-2/TRBV6-3	-	TRBJ2-6	12	CASTGGANVLTF	TGTGCCAGCACAGGTGGGGCCAACGTCCTGACTTTC
TRBD1	TRBV12-3/TRBV12-4	-	TRBJ2-7	13	CATSRDRTYEQYF	TGTGCGACCTCCCGGGACAGGACCTACGAGCAGTACTTC
-	TRBV20-1	-	TRBJ2-1	15	CSAGPSAQEYNEQFF	TGCAGTGCTGGCCCCTCGGCTCAGGAGTACAATGAGCAGTTCTTC
-	TRBV7-9	once	TRBJ1-4	14	CASSLGQTNEKLFF	TGTGCCAGCAGCTTGGGCCAGACAAATGAAAAACTGTTTTTT
-	TRBV4-2	many	TRBJ2-7	17	CASSQGFRSSLSYEQYF	TGTGCCAGCAGCCAAGGTTTTCGCAGCAGTCTCTCCTACGAGCAGTACTTC
TRBD2	TRBV23-1	-	TRBJ2-7	19	CASSQSKGSLSGGLYEQYF	TGCGCCAGCAGTCAATCAAAAGGGTCCCTTAGCGGGGGTTTATACGAGCAGTACTTC
TRBD1	TRBV5-1	few	TRBJ2-5	14	CASSWGQGMETQYF	TGCGCCAGCAGCTGGGGACAGGGAATGGAGACCCAGTACTTC
TRBD1	TRBV7-9	few	TRBJ2-7	14	CASSWGQAGYEQYF	TGTGCCAGCAGCTGGGGACAGGCAGGCTACGAGCAGTACTTC
-	TRBV28	-	TRBJ2-7	12	CASSLSARREYF	TGTGCCAGCAGTTTATCGGCCCGGAGGGAGTACTTC
-	TRBV7-2	-	TRBJ1-4	14	CASSLASGTEKLFF	TGTGCCAGCAGCTTAGCGTCAGGGACTGAAAAACTGTTTTTT
-	TRBV29-1	many	TRBJ2-6	17	CSVTGARTRPGANVLTF	TGCAGCGTGACGGGGGCCCGAACTCGACCTGGGGCCAACGTCCTGACTTTC
-	TRBV20-1	many	TRBJ1-2	14	CSARDAVGLGGYTF	TGCAGTGCTAGAGATGCAGTTGGCCTCGGGGGCTACACCTTC
-	TRBV7-9	many	TRBJ1-6	12	CASSLSVAPLHF	TGTGCCAGCAGCTTATCGGTCGCACCCCTCCACTTT
-	TRBV7-9	-	TRBJ2-3	15	CASSVRQLGTDTQYF	TGTGCCAGCAGCGTGCGACAGCTTGGCACAGATACGCAGTATTTT
TRBD1	TRBV5-1	-	TRBJ2-2	15	CASSPGTGDTGELFF	TGCGCCAGCAGCCCAGGGACAGGGGACACCGGGGAGCTGTTTTTT
-	TRBV15	few	TRBJ1-1	14	CATSRDRKNTEAFF	TGTGCCACCAGCAGAGATCGGAAGAACACTGAAGCTTTCTTT
TRBD1	TRBV28	many	TRBJ1-6	17	CASLQTQGASYNSPLHF	TGTGCCAGCCTTCAAACACAGGGGGCCTCCTATAATTCACCCCTCCACTTT
TRBD2	TRBV11-1	-	TRBJ2-1	15	CASSRSGGPQEEQFF	TGTGCCAGCAGCCGTAGCGGGGGGCCTCAGGAGGAGCAGTTCTTC
-	TRBV12-3/TRBV12-4	-	TRBJ1-6	12	CASSSGESPLHF	TGTGCCAGCAGTTCGGGCGAATCACCCCTCCACTTT
-	TRBV28	many	TRBJ1-5	14	CASSLWRGNQPQHF	TGTGCCAGCAGTTTATGGAGGGGCAATCAGCCCCAGCATTTT
-	TRBV20-1	many	TRBJ2-5	13	CSASRAARETQYF	TGCAGTGCATCTCGGGCGGCCCGGGAGACCCAGTACTTC
-	TRBV2	-	TRBJ1-4	13	CASSVQFNEKLFF	TGTGCCAGCAGTGTACAATTTAATGAAAAACTGTTTTTT
-	TRBV11-2	few	TRBJ1-5	13	CASSQGLGQPQHF	TGTGCCAGCAGCCAGGGGCTAGGACAGCCCCAGCATTTT
-	TRBV29-1	-	TRBJ2-2	12	CSVDHSTGELFF	TGCAGCGTTGACCACTCCACCGGGGAGCTGTTTTTT
TRBD2	TRBV5-5	few	TRBJ2-7	15	CASSTIAGAPYEQYF	TGTGCCAGCAGCACCATAGCGGGAGCCCCCTACGAGCAGTACTTC
TRBD1	TRBV4-2	-	TRBJ2-3	16	CASSKGQGVSTDTQYF	TGTGCCAGCAGCAAGGGACAGGGAGTTAGCACAGATACGCAGTATTTT
-	TRBV10-2	once	TRBJ2-1	16	CASSEFVGSAYNEQFF	TGCGCCAGCAGTGAGTTTGTAGGGTCGGCCTACAATGAGCAGTTCTTC
-	TRBV29-1	many	TRBJ2-2	12	CSVGQNTGELFF	TGCAGCGTTGGTCAAAACACCGGGGAGCTGTTTTTT
-	TRBV18	many	TRBJ1-2	14	CASSPSLRDYGYTF	TGTGCCAGCTCACCGTCTTTAAGAGACTATGGCTACACCTTC
TRBD2	TRBV27	-	TRBJ2-7	16	CASSLFGTSGYYEQYF	TGTGCCAGCAGTTTATTCGGGACTAGCGGGTACTACGAGCAGTACTTC
TRBD1	TRBV6-1	many	TRBJ1-2	13	CASRKGGSYGYTF	TGTGCCAGCAGGAAAGGGGGCAGCTATGGCTACACCTTC
-	TRBV27	many	TRBJ2-7	14	CASSISWSSYEQYF	TGTGCCAGCAGTATATCATGGAGCTCCTACGAGCAGTACTTC